Below are 9 T cell receptor beta chains sequenced from a single sample in a study of T-cell memory formation after mild COVID-19. One entry per CDR3 protein, called by TCRdb with MiXCR from the 5' RACE reads. The profile covers approximately 450,000 distinct CDR3 sequences, with 15% to 20% appearing a single time and over 9% taken by the ten largest. Sequencing was carried out using PBMCs or a T cell subset sorted from them (not recorded which). These TCRs come from an adult woman who had mild COVID-19 (a few samples of this study predate the infection). Cell type and time point are not known.

V gene TRBV4-3 combines with J gene TRBJ1-4; perhaps TRBD1 as D (5 bases). Trimming removed 6 bases at V and 3 bases at J, with 11 bases between. The CDR3 covers 14 residues. From germline, CDR1 is LGHNA and CDR2 YSLEER. CDR3 sequence reads: CASSHQGPNEKLFF. In nucleotides, the CDR3 is TGCGCCAGCAGTCATCAGGGACCTAATGAAAAACTGTTTTTT.

The V and J genes are TRBV9 and TRBJ1-1; D unresolved. V lost 6 bases to trimming and J lost 1 base, with 13 bases between them. This CDR3 is built from 14 residues. The germline V gene encodes CDR1 SGDLS and CDR2 YYNGEE. The CDR3 nucleotides are TGTGCCAGCAAATCGTCAGAGGGGAACACTGAAGCTTTCTTT. This encodes CASKSSEGNTEAFF.

The sample holds a few counts of this clonotype. This chain connects TRBV5-5 to TRBJ2-3, with 9 bases fitting TRBD2. CDR3 size: 17 residues. Germline V CDR1 and CDR2: SGHKS, YYEKEE (reference sequence). Trimming removed 1 base from V and 2 bases from J; junction bases left unmatched: 8. CDR3: CASSLLGLAGVTDTQYF. The CDR3 bases are TGTGCCAGCAGCTTGTTGGGGTTAGCGGGGGTCACAGATACGCAGTATTTT.

This clonotype showed up just once. Here the CDR3 reads CASSFLLRDPNTEAFF. Here the CDR3 DNA reads TGTGCCAGCAGCTTTTTACTCCGGGATCCGAACACTGAAGCTTTCTTT. The chain links TRBV11-1 to TRBJ1-1; D is ambiguous. V shed 3 bases and J shed 1 base, with 15 bases lying between them. The germline V gene has CDR1 SGHAT and CDR2 FQDESV (reference sequence). CDR3 size: 16 residues.

The V call is TRBV6-2 or TRBV6-3, the J call TRBJ2-1, with 8 bases that match TRBD2. This CDR3 has 14 amino acids. The ends lost 5 bases at V and 5 bases at J; junction bases unmatched: 5. From germline, CDR1 is MNHEY and CDR2 SVGEGT. CDR3 residues: CASSPGLVDNEQFF. The DNA for the CDR3 is TGTGCCAGCAGTCCGGGACTAGTAGACAATGAGCAGTTCTTC.

This clonotype has at least ten counts. The chain employs TRBV7-8 and TRBJ2-4; 10 bases align to TRBD2. Germline CDR1 and CDR2: SGHVS and FQNEAQ. Unmatched junction bases numbered 8, after V lost 3 bases and J lost 9 bases. The CDR3 has 15 amino acids. CDR3 nucleotide sequence: TGTGCCAGCAGCTTTCTATCCGGGACTAGCGTCATTCAGTACTTC. Encoded protein: CASSFLSGTSVIQYF.

This clonotype was seen many times. The J gene is TRBJ2-3, the V gene TRBV7-2; 7 nucleotides match TRBD1. The CDR3 sequence is 14 residues long. Trimming took 3 bases from V and 3 from J; bases not matched to a gene: 3. Germline V gene data show CDR1 as SGHTA and CDR2 as FQGNSA. The CDR3 reads CASSLGQITDTQYF. CDR3 DNA sequence: TGTGCCAGCAGCTTGGGACAGATAACAGATACGCAGTATTTT.

J is TRBJ2-6 and V is TRBV7-3; no clear D gene. V was shortened by 5 bases and J by 0 bases, with 11 bases between the two germline ends. Germline values: CDR1 SGHTA, CDR2 FQGTGA. This CDR3 comprises 16 residues. CDR3: CASSPPLGSGANVLTF. The CDR3 DNA reads as TGTGCCAGCAGCCCTCCCCTGGGCTCTGGGGCCAACGTCCTGACTTTC.

The V gene is TRBV25-1, the J gene TRBJ1-4; possibly TRBD1 for D (6 bases). The V and J ends lost 4 bases and 7 bases respectively, with 19 bases between them. The CDR3 extends over 16 amino acids. The germline V gene encodes CDR1 MGHDK and CDR2 SYGVNS. The CDR3 coding sequence is TGTGCCAGCAGTGGGGGCCACAGGGTGGAGGGTGAAAAACTGTTTTTT. Its protein product is CASSGGHRVEGEKLFF.